A single T cell receptor beta chain is shown here with its context. Under the authors' procedure: The assay estimated nucleated cells by amplifying reference gene primers. The method was immunoSEQ multiplex PCR; TCRdb's version includes in-frame clones alone and lacks a portion of them. V and J calls and clone size are given by that table; D and trimming were obtained from the DNA. The sample carries about 260,000 clones, approximately 86% recorded once. This sample was taken from a study of blood T cell repertoires in COVID-19. Overall study: The study drew acute and convalescent COVID-19 samples from the United States, Italy and Spain. Nucleic acid was either cDNA or gDNA, and it came from T cells, B-cell-depleted T cells, or PBMCs.

The CDR3 has 15 amino acids. Trimming removed 1 base from V and 11 bases from J; junction bases left unmatched: 9. Looked up from germline, CDR1 is SGHAT and CDR2 is FQDESV (reference sequence). The rearrangement links TRBV11-1 to TRBJ2-7; TRBD1 aligns across 12 bases. This TCR was recovered from a woman aged 45-60 years who had recovered from COVID-19. Specimen: peripheral blood. CDR3 nucleotide sequence: TGTGCCAGCAGCTTAGAGTCGGGACAGGGGGCATTGGAGTACTTC. Translated, it gives CASSLESGQGALEYF. Filled out from reference TRBV11-1 and TRBJ2-7, the complete variable domain reads EAEVAQSPRYKITEKSQAVAFWCDPISGHATLYWYRQILGQGPELLVQFQDESVVDDSQLPKDRFSAERLKGVDSTLKIQPAELGDSAMYLCASSLESGQGALEYFGPGTRLTVT.